This T cell receptor beta chain was recorded in a study of Ad26.COV2.S vaccination and SARS-CoV-2 variants. Across the study: Doses of Ad26.COV2.S were injected into muscle once or twice, 56 days apart. Findings and caveats of the study: Overall T cell responses may have been underestimated by the analyses of TCR breadth and depth. Substantial breadth was reported for post-vaccination spike-specific CD8+ and CD4+ T cells.

The V gene's germline CDR1 is MDHEN and CDR2 SYDVKM. V lost 1 base and J lost 5, with 11 bases in between. This CDR3 has 14 residues. Treatment defined: 15 to 20 received Ad26.COV2.S at low or high dose, single or two shots; about 5 received placebo; per-sample allocation not given. Samples came from day 63 after the first vaccine or placebo injection. Donor was an adult aged 18-55 years in Boston. The data were produced by immunoSEQ multiplex PCR, yet TCRdb's version contains in-frame clones alone and is incomplete. The table shows about 440,000 clones, with around 85% occurring only once. This clone was recorded once. Its specificity is not known.

The clonotype originates from a person aged 18 to 59 who received the Ad26.COV2.S COVID-19 vaccine or a placebo. The chain recombines TRBV28 with TRBJ2-5; D perhaps matches TRBD1 (5 bases). This sample comprised peripheral blood, obtained in a trial of Ad26.COV2.S vaccine versus placebo. CDR3 region: CASSLFRVGETQYF. The CDR3 coding sequence is TGTGCCAGCAGTTTATTCAGGGTAGGGGAGACCCAGTACTTC.